The clone carrying this T cell receptor (beta chain) was counted only a few times. This sample is drawn from a study of shared clonotypes between healthy human individuals. Background on the study: The study enrolled two women and a few men aged 18 to 49.

CDR1 and CDR2 (germline): MDHEN, SYDVKM. The V and J ends lost 3 bases and 8 bases respectively, with 13 bases between them. The CDR3 has 14 residues. The authors ran the assay at deep level. Among the unsorted PBMC samples, replicate PCRs used roughly 300 ng DNA, 25,000 to 30,000 T cell genomes. The sequenced material, unsorted PBMC DNA, was run on ten immunoSEQ deep assay plates. Clones were read by immunoSEQ multiplex PCR, and TCRdb kept only the in-frame ones, dropping some. The table records a few hundred thousand clones, about 74% of them present only once. Material for sequencing was PBMCs. The J gene is TRBJ1-4, the V gene TRBV28; D uncertain. This receptor was identified in a middle-aged woman in good health. Some clones in this sample may be carry-over from other donors' samples. This chain's CDR3 is CASSFGPTGEKLFF. DNA for the CDR3: TGTGCCAGCAGTTTCGGGCCCACGGGGGAAAAACTGTTTTTT. The whole variable domain, filled in from reference TRBV28 and TRBJ1-4, reads DVKVTQSSRYLVKRTGEKVFLECVQDMDHENMFWYRQDPGLGLRLIYFSYDVKMKEKGDIPEGYSVSREKKERFSLILESASTNQTSMYLCASSFGPTGEKLFFGSGTQLSVL.